These T cell receptor beta chains were read from a single sample in a study of blood T cell repertoires in COVID-19. The protocol was immunoSEQ multiplex PCR, while the TCRdb copy is restricted to in-frame clones and leaves out a portion. The sample records some 190,000 clones, around 88% being singletons. Material: PBMCs or T cells enriched from blood (not recorded which). The receptors were sampled from a man between 35 and 55 years old with acute COVID-19. The CDR3 runs from the conserved cysteine through the conserved F or W. Each record gives: J gene, V gene, D gene, clone size, CDR3 protein, CDR3 DNA. A D gene is named only where the DNA matches it firmly. Size is stated for part of the rows, as once, few or many counts, or as a class when the clone is expanded.

j_gene: TRBJ2-1; v_gene: TRBV28; d_gene: TRBD2; abundance: -; CDR3aa: CASVTSGSYNEQFF; CDR3nt: TGTGCCAGCGTAACTAGCGGGTCATACAATGAGCAGTTCTTC
j_gene: TRBJ2-7; v_gene: TRBV6-5; d_gene: TRBD2; abundance: -; CDR3aa: CASSFSAGVPMEQYF; CDR3nt: TGTGCCAGCAGTTTCTCAGCGGGAGTCCCCATGGAGCAGTACTTC
j_gene: TRBJ2-1; v_gene: TRBV9; d_gene: TRBD2; abundance: -; CDR3aa: CASSPPGTSYDEQFF; CDR3nt: TGTGCCAGCAGCCCTCCCGGGACTAGCTACGATGAGCAGTTCTTC
j_gene: TRBJ1-5; v_gene: TRBV15; d_gene: -; abundance: -; CDR3aa: CATSRDTALGAPQHF; CDR3nt: TGTGCCACCAGCAGAGATACCGCTTTAGGGGCGCCCCAGCATTTT
j_gene: TRBJ2-5; v_gene: TRBV6-5; d_gene: -; abundance: -; CDR3aa: CASSYGLADEETQYF; CDR3nt: TGTGCCAGCAGTTATGGGTTAGCGGACGAAGAGACCCAGTACTTC
j_gene: TRBJ1-2; v_gene: TRBV4-1; d_gene: -; abundance: -; CDR3aa: CASSPGHSYGYTF; CDR3nt: TGCGCCAGCAGCCCCGGACATTCCTATGGCTACACCTTC
j_gene: TRBJ2-2; v_gene: TRBV9; d_gene: TRBD2; abundance: -; CDR3aa: CASSGGAPGLAGGHSGELFF; CDR3nt: TGTGCCAGCAGCGGAGGGGCACCGGGACTAGCGGGAGGTCACTCCGGGGAGCTGTTTTTT
j_gene: TRBJ1-4; v_gene: TRBV30; d_gene: -; abundance: -; CDR3aa: CAWDRGATNEKLFF; CDR3nt: TGTGCCTGGGACCGCGGTGCAACTAATGAAAAACTGTTTTTT
j_gene: TRBJ2-4; v_gene: TRBV19; d_gene: TRBD2; abundance: -; CDR3aa: CASSGRAGGLGEVYF; CDR3nt: TGTGCCAGTAGTGGGCGTGCGGGAGGCCTCGGAGAGGTGTACTTC
j_gene: TRBJ2-1; v_gene: TRBV28; d_gene: TRBD2; abundance: -; CDR3aa: CASLAGTYNEQFF; CDR3nt: TGTGCCAGCCTAGCGGGTACCTACAATGAGCAGTTCTTC
j_gene: TRBJ1-5; v_gene: TRBV2; d_gene: -; abundance: -; CDR3aa: CASSGQGGSNQPQHF; CDR3nt: TGTGCCAGCAGTGGGCAGGGTGGGAGCAATCAGCCCCAGCATTTT
j_gene: TRBJ1-1; v_gene: TRBV5-1; d_gene: -; abundance: -; CDR3aa: CASNVQGRGNTEAFF; CDR3nt: TGCGCCAGCAATGTACAGGGCCGGGGGAACACTGAAGCTTTCTTT
j_gene: TRBJ2-7; v_gene: TRBV28; d_gene: TRBD1; abundance: -; CDR3aa: CASSLPTGRAEQYF; CDR3nt: TGTGCCAGCAGTTTACCGACAGGGAGAGCCGAGCAGTACTTC
j_gene: TRBJ1-5; v_gene: TRBV7-2; d_gene: -; abundance: -; CDR3aa: CASSLRGDQPQHF; CDR3nt: TGTGCCAGCAGTTTACGGGGGGATCAGCCCCAGCATTTT
j_gene: TRBJ2-5; v_gene: TRBV5-1; d_gene: TRBD2; abundance: -; CDR3aa: CASSQNRREGPETQYF; CDR3nt: TGCGCCAGCAGTCAAAACCGGCGGGAGGGTCCGGAGACCCAGTACTTC
j_gene: TRBJ2-1; v_gene: TRBV5-5; d_gene: -; abundance: -; CDR3aa: CASSLGGGQIF; CDR3nt: TGTGCCAGCAGCTTAGGGGGGGGCCAGATCTTC
j_gene: TRBJ2-3; v_gene: TRBV28; d_gene: TRBD2; abundance: -; CDR3aa: CASRGTSGLPPRTQYF; CDR3nt: TGTGCCAGCAGGGGAACTAGCGGGCTTCCCCCCCGCACGCAGTATTTT
j_gene: TRBJ2-7; v_gene: TRBV14; d_gene: -; abundance: -; CDR3aa: CASSQDLSGRASSYEQYF; CDR3nt: TGTGCCAGCAGCCAAGATCTTTCCGGCAGGGCAAGCTCCTACGAGCAGTACTTC
j_gene: TRBJ2-7; v_gene: TRBV9; d_gene: TRBD2; abundance: -; CDR3aa: CASSVGAGAHEQYF; CDR3nt: TGTGCCAGCAGCGTAGGGGCGGGAGCCCACGAGCAGTACTTC
j_gene: TRBJ1-2; v_gene: TRBV18; d_gene: TRBD1; abundance: -; CDR3aa: CASSPPPGGYGYTF; CDR3nt: TGTGCCAGCTCACCACCGCCAGGGGGATATGGCTACACCTTC
j_gene: TRBJ2-7; v_gene: TRBV7-9; d_gene: -; abundance: few; CDR3aa: CASSSGLGEQYF; CDR3nt: TGTGCCAGCAGCTCAGGGCTGGGCGAGCAGTACTTC
j_gene: TRBJ1-2; v_gene: TRBV10-3; d_gene: -; abundance: -; CDR3aa: CAISESPGLGSYGYTF; CDR3nt: TGTGCCATCAGTGAGTCGCCAGGATTGGGGAGCTATGGCTACACCTTC